The 2 T cell receptor beta chains below come from one sample, sequenced in a study of T cell changes during pregnancy in multiple sclerosis. Sequencing was performed with immunoSEQ multiplex PCR; in TCRdb, only in-frame clones are kept and a portion is missing. In the table there are roughly 52,000 clones, 90% to 95% of which are singletons. This sample comprised CD8+ T cells from peripheral blood mononuclear cells, obtained before pregnancy. These TCRs come from a female donor with multiple sclerosis, enrolled in a pregnancy study.

The genes are TRBV7-8 and TRBJ1-4, with 7 bases matching TRBD1. The CDR3 has 15 residues. CDR1 is SGHVS, CDR2 FQNEAQ, per germline. V gave up 5 bases and J gave up 10 bases; unmatched junction bases: 13. The CDR3 loop is CASSPRDSRHGKLFF. Here the CDR3 DNA reads TGTGCCAGCAGCCCGCGGGACAGCCGTCATGGAAAACTGTTTTTT.

A single count supports this clone. The junction and the germline gene differ at one end; a read error may be behind it. This chain uses TRBV27 with TRBJ2-7; perhaps TRBD1 as D (7 bases). The CDR3 consists of 15 residues. Per the germline V gene, CDR1 is MNHEY and CDR2 is SMNVEV (reference sequence). DNA of the CDR3: TGTACCAGCAGTTTATCAGGTCCAGGGGGGTCCGAGCAGTACTTC. Its translation is CTSSLSGPGGSEQYF.